This T cell receptor beta chain was recorded in a study of T cell responses to AZD1222 COVID-19 vaccine. Points from the study as a whole: Unmutated variant regions are reportedly the target of nearly half of TCRs that are spike-specific. Seropositive at baseline were only six AZD1222 recipients. The study found Spike-specific TCR breadth and depth rose after two AZD1222 doses.

This clone came up once. No antigen is known for it. Assay: immunoSEQ multiplex PCR; the TCRdb copy retains only in-frame clones and omits some. The sample lists 130,000 to 150,000 clones, roughly 93% occurring once. Germline V CDR1 and CDR2: SGHKS, YYEKEE (reference sequence). Trimming removed 0 bases from V and 8 bases from J, with 8 bases in between. The CDR3 length is 12 residues. The chain carries TRBV5-5 and TRBJ1-1; the D is unclear. This TCR came from an adult who received the AZD1222 COVID-19 vaccine. The sequencing used peripheral blood, collected 28 days after the second AZD1222 dose. CDR3 loop: CASSLGQPEAFF. CDR3 sequence (DNA): TGTGCCAGCAGCTTGGGGCAGCCGGAAGCTTTCTTT.